The T cell receptor beta chain under discussion was sequenced for a study of blood T cell repertoires in COVID-19. Method: immunoSEQ multiplex PCR; TCRdb's copy keeps in-frame clones and lacks some. The sample lists more than 350,000 clones; roughly 90% were seen once. The germline V gene encodes CDR1 SEHNR and CDR2 FQNEAQ (reference sequence). The junction had 15 bases not matched to a gene; V was cut back by 4 bases and J by 4 bases. The CDR3 is made up of 18 amino acids. Enrollment of patients from Seattle took place during active infection, with longitudinal follow-up. The chain couples TRBV7-9 to TRBJ2-3; 9 bases map to TRBD2. This receptor was obtained from a woman aged 25-40 years with COVID-19, enrolled during active disease. The specimen was peripheral blood. DNA of the CDR3: TGTGCCAGCAGCTATAGCTCCGGGGGACTAGCTTTGCCAGATACGCAGTATTTT. It yields the protein CASSYSSGGLALPDTQYF.